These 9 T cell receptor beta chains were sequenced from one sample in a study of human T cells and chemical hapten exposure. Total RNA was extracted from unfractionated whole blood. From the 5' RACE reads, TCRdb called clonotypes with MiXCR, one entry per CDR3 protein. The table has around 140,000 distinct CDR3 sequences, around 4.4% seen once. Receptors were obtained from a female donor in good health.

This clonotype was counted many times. The CDR3 sequence is CASSLPGANEKLFF. The CDR3 bases are TGTGCCAGCAGTTTACCCGGGGCTAATGAAAAACTGTTTTTT. The chain recombines TRBV28 with TRBJ1-4, with D unclear. V was clipped by 2 bases and J by 3 bases, with 7 bases between them. Germline CDR1 reads MDHEN; CDR2 reads SYDVKM. The CDR3 has 14 residues.

The CDR3 region is CSVGTGSNEQFF. In DNA form, the CDR3 reads TGCAGCGTTGGTACAGGTTCGAATGAGCAGTTCTTC. The chain recombines TRBV29-1 with TRBJ2-1; maybe TRBD1 (5 bases). Germline V gene lookup returns CDR1 SQVTM and CDR2 ANQGSEA. The CDR3 is 12 amino acids. Trimming shortened V by 4 bases and J by 7 bases, and 11 bases separated the two germline ends.

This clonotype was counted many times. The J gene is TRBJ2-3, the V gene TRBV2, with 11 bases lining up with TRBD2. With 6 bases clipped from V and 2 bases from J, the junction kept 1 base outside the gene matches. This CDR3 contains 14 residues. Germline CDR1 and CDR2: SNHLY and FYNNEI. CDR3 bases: TGTGCCAGCAGGACTAGCGGGGCCACAGATACGCAGTATTTT. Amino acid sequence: CASRTSGATDTQYF.

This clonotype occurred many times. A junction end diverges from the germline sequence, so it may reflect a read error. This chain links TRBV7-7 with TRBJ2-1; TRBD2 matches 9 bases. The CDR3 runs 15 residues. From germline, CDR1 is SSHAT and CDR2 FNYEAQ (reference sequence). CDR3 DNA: TGTGCTAGCAGCCCCGTGCGGGGGGGGTACAATGAGCAGTTCTTC. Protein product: CASSPVRGGYNEQFF.

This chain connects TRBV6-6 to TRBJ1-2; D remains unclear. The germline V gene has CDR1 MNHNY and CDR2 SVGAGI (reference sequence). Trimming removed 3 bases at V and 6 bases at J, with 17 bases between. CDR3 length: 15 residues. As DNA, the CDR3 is TGTGCCAGCAGTTATTTCCCTGCAGGCACCGATGGCTACACCTTC. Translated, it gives CASSYFPAGTDGYTF.

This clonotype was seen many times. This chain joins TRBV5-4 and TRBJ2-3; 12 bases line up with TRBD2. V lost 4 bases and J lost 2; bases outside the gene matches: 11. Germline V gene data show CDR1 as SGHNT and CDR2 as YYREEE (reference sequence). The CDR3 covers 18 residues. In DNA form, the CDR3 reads TGTGCCAGCAGCCCGAGACTAGCGGGGGTGCAGATCACAGATACGCAGTATTTT. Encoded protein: CASSPRLAGVQITDTQYF.

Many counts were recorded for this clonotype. This CDR3 reads CASSLLAGVSTDTQYF. CDR3 nucleotide sequence: TGTGCCAGCAGCCTTTTAGCGGGGGTTAGCACAGATACGCAGTATTTT. The chain joins TRBV7-2 to TRBJ2-3, with 9 bases matching TRBD2. Looked up from germline, CDR1 is SGHTA and CDR2 is FQGNSA. The CDR3 consists of 16 residues. Trimming took 5 bases from V and 0 from J; bases not matched to a gene: 6.

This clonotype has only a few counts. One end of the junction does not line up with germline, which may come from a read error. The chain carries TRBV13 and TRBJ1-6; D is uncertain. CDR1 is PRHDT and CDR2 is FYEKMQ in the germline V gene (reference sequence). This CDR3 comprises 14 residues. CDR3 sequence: CASSSPGSNAPLHF. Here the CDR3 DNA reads TGTGCCAGCAGCTCCCCGGGCAGTAATGCACCCCTCCACTTT.

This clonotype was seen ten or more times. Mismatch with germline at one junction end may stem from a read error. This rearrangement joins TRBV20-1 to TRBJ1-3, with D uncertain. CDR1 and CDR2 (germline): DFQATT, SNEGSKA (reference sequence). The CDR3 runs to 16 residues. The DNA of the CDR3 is TGCAGTGCTCGAGACGCCCGGGATCTACGGGGAAACACCATATATTTT. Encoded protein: CSARDARDLRGNTIYF.